This T cell receptor beta chain was sequenced during a study of Ad26.COV2.S vaccination and SARS-CoV-2 variants. For the study at large: Once, or twice with 56 days between doses, Ad26.COV2.S was given intramuscularly. Study results and caveats: Breadth and depth estimates from TCRs may understate total T cell responses. Vaccine recipients posted higher spike-specific TCR breadth than their placebo counterparts.

Looked up from germline, CDR1 is LNHDA and CDR2 is SQIVND (reference sequence). This CDR3 has 16 residues. Trimming shortened V by 4 bases and J by 4 bases, and 20 bases separated the two germline ends. Noted treatment: some 19 received Ad26.COV2.S at low or high dose, single or two shots; a few received placebo; per-sample allocation not given. All samples were drawn on day 63, counting from the first vaccine or placebo injection. A Boston adult aged 18-55 years was the donor. Comments on this clone: Its specificity is unknown.

Sequencing was performed with immunoSEQ multiplex PCR; in TCRdb, only in-frame clones are kept and a portion is missing. The sample holds around 250,000 clones, around 87% seen once. The TCR originated in a person between 18 and 65 years old who received the Ad26.COV2.S COVID-19 vaccine or a placebo. The source material was peripheral blood, sampled in a trial of Ad26.COV2.S vaccine versus placebo. The rearrangement uses TRBV19 and TRBJ2-7, with D perhaps TRBD1 (6 bases). CDR3 sequence (DNA): TGTGCCAGTAGTACCCAGACAGGCGGTAGGATTTACGAGCAGTACTTC. It codes for CASSTQTGGRIYEQYF. Full variable domain (missing parts from reference TRBV19 and TRBJ2-7): DGGITQSPKYLFRKEGQNVTLSCEQNLNHDAMYWYRQDPGQGLRLIYYSQIVNDFQKGDIAEGYSVSREKKESFPLTVTSAQKNPTAFYLCASSTQTGGRIYEQYFGPGTRLTVT.